This is a list of T cell receptor beta chains from one sample in a study of OX40 agonist ivuxolimab in advanced cancers. Sequenced by immunoSEQ multiplex PCR; TCRdb stores in-frame clones only, minus some. The sample has tens of thousands of clones, approximately 87% seen once; the top ten hold less than 2%. Sample: CD4+ or CD8+ T cells sorted from blood, taken in a trial of the OX40 agonist ivuxolimab. These TCRs come from an adult with an advanced solid tumor such as melanoma, head and neck, liver or kidney cancer. Each CDR3 is given with its conserved first and last residue. The D gene is left open where the match is weak. Clone size appears in some rows only: once, few, many, or a class for an expanded clone.

clone size	J gene	V gene	D gene	CDR3 DNA	CDR3 protein
-	TRBJ2-2	TRBV6-1	-	TGTGCCAGCAGTCCGGGGCCCTTAGACGGGGAGCTGTTTTTT	CASSPGPLDGELFF
-	TRBJ2-1	TRBV5-4	TRBD2	TGTGCCAGCAGCTTCTCGTCACTTTTGGCGGGAGCCAACAATGAGCAGTTCTTC	CASSFSSLLAGANNEQFF
-	TRBJ2-7	TRBV14	-	TGTGCCAGCAGCCAAATTACCGAGCAGTACTTC	CASSQITEQYF
-	TRBJ1-1	TRBV28	-	TGTGCCAGCAGTCAAGGAAGGAGGACTGAAGCTTTCTTT	CASSQGRRTEAFF
-	TRBJ2-7	TRBV7-2	TRBD2	TGTGCCAGCAGCTCCGGACTAGCGGCTTCCTACGAGCAGTACTTC	CASSSGLAASYEQYF
-	TRBJ1-1	TRBV18	TRBD1	TGTGCCAGCTCCCCAGGACAGGGGAGCACTGAAGCTTTCTTT	CASSPGQGSTEAFF
-	TRBJ2-5	TRBV5-3	-	TGTGCCAGCAGCCGAGGACAGACATTGATCCAGTACTTC	CASSRGQTLIQYF
-	TRBJ2-7	TRBV18	TRBD2	TGTGCCAGCTCAAATACCGGGACTAGCTCCTACGAGCAGTACTTC	CASSNTGTSSYEQYF
-	TRBJ2-1	TRBV10-3	-	TGTGCCATCAGTGAGTCGATCGGGGGCGGAAAGGGGCGAAACTCCTACAATGAGCAGTTCTTC	CAISESIGGGKGRNSYNEQFF
few	TRBJ2-3	TRBV5-4	TRBD2	TGTGCCAGCAGCTCGGGGGGGGCGAGCACAGATACGCAGTATTTT	CASSSGGASTDTQYF
once	TRBJ2-3	TRBV5-1	-	TGCGCCAGCAGCTTCCCAGTAGATAGCACAGATACGCAGTATTTT	CASSFPVDSTDTQYF
-	TRBJ2-1	TRBV4-1	-	TGCGCCAGCAGCCAGAGCCCTTTTTATCGGAACCCGGAGCAGTTCTTC	CASSQSPFYRNPEQFF
-	TRBJ1-1	TRBV7-6	-	TGTGCCAGCAGCTTAGTTCTGAACACTGAAGCTTTCTTT	CASSLVLNTEAFF
once	TRBJ1-1	TRBV28	-	TGTGCCAGCAGTTTGTGGCAGAACACTGAAGCTTTCTTT	CASSLWQNTEAFF
-	TRBJ1-4	TRBV6-6	TRBD1	TGTGCCAGCACCCTGGGACAGTTAAATGAAAAACTGTTTTTT	CASTLGQLNEKLFF
-	TRBJ1-1	TRBV6-4	TRBD1	TGTGCCAGCAGTGACTCGGTCAGGGGGGTTACTGAAGCTTTCTTT	CASSDSVRGVTEAFF
-	TRBJ1-1	TRBV7-9	-	TGTGCCAGCAGCTTAGAGGCAGTAAGCAACACTGAAGCTTTCTTT	CASSLEAVSNTEAFF
-	TRBJ1-1	TRBV2	TRBD1	TGTGCCAGCACCCTGGACAGGTCCGTCTCTGAAGCTTTCTTT	CASTLDRSVSEAFF
-	TRBJ1-4	TRBV28	-	TGTGCCACCGGACGGATAAATGAAAAACTGTTTTTT	CATGRINEKLFF
-	TRBJ2-7	TRBV2	-	TGTGCCAGCACCAAGACGGACGGACCCTACGAGCAGTACTTC	CASTKTDGPYEQYF
-	TRBJ2-7	TRBV11-2	-	TGTGCCAGCAGCTTATCTAGCACGAGCTACGAGCAGTACTTC	CASSLSSTSYEQYF
-	TRBJ1-3	TRBV2	-	TGTGCCAGCAGTGATTTAAACCCCGGAGGAAACACCATATATTTT	CASSDLNPGGNTIYF
-	TRBJ2-3	TRBV6-6	TRBD1	TGTGCCAGCAACCTCCGACAGGGCCGCACAGATACGCAGTATTTT	CASNLRQGRTDTQYF
once	TRBJ2-7	TRBV6-6	-	TGTGCCAGCAGTTACTTGGCAGGGTACGAGCAGTACTTC	CASSYLAGYEQYF
few	TRBJ1-1	TRBV18	TRBD1	TGTGCCAGCTCACGACAGGGGAGTGAAGCTTTCTTT	CASSRQGSEAFF
-	TRBJ2-2	TRBV5-4	-	TGTGCCAGCAGCACGGGCCTTTTTGGGGAGCTGTTTTTT	CASSTGLFGELFF
-	TRBJ1-4	TRBV10-2	TRBD1	TGCGCCAGCAGTGCGGGACAGGGGGCGGGGAAACTGTTTTTT	CASSAGQGAGKLFF
-	TRBJ1-6	TRBV28	-	TGTGCCAGCAGTTTTGACGGTCGGGCACCCCTCCACTTT	CASSFDGRAPLHF
-	TRBJ2-5	TRBV10-3	-	TGTGCCATCAGGCCCGGTCAGTCCTCGGTAGAGACCCAGTACTTC	CAIRPGQSSVETQYF
-	TRBJ1-1	TRBV27	-	TGTGCCAGCAGTGTACCGGGACGATATGAAGCTTTCTTT	CASSVPGRYEAFF
-	TRBJ1-1	TRBV10-3	-	TGTGCCATCAGGGGAGGTTTGGTGACCGAAGCTTTCTTT	CAIRGGLVTEAFF
-	TRBJ2-1	TRBV6-5	-	TGTGCCAGCAGGCCGACGGACGGGCGACGCAATGAGCAGTTCTTC	CASRPTDGRRNEQFF
-	TRBJ2-1	TRBV19	TRBD1	TGTGCCATTAGCCGGGACAGCTTCTCCTACAATGAGCAGTTCTTC	CAISRDSFSYNEQFF
few	TRBJ1-2	TRBV5-1	-	TGCGCCAGCAGGTCTGACGGGAACTATGGCTACACCTTC	CASRSDGNYGYTF
-	TRBJ2-2	TRBV27	-	TGTGCCAGCAGTTCCTCACAAGTCACCGGGGAGCTGTTTTTT	CASSSSQVTGELFF
-	TRBJ2-2	TRBV28	-	TGTGCCAGCAGTCCACACATTGCGACGACGTCCGGGGAGCTGTTTTTT	CASSPHIATTSGELFF
-	TRBJ1-4	TRBV6-5	TRBD1	TGTGCCAGCAGCACGCCGGGACAGGGGCGGGAAAAACTGTTTTTT	CASSTPGQGREKLFF
-	TRBJ2-5	TRBV14	TRBD2	TGTGCCAGCAGCCCCCATCCCGGAAAGGGAGGGCACCAAGGGACCCAGTACTTC	CASSPHPGKGGHQGTQYF
-	TRBJ1-1	TRBV9	-	TGTGCCAGCAGCGTAGCCGGGGAAGGGGTCATGAACACTGAAGCTTTCTTT	CASSVAGEGVMNTEAFF
-	TRBJ1-2	TRBV28	-	TGTGCCAGCAGTACTGTAGGGCGCGGCTACACCTTC	CASSTVGRGYTF
once	TRBJ1-6	TRBV5-1	-	TGCGCCAGCAGCTTGGAAGGGACGGATAATTCACCCCTCCACTTT	CASSLEGTDNSPLHF
-	TRBJ2-7	TRBV5-6	TRBD2	TGTGCCAGCAGCTCGATGACTAGCGGGGCCTACGAGCAGTACTTC	CASSSMTSGAYEQYF
-	TRBJ1-4	TRBV5-5	-	TGTGCCAGCACAACCGAAGGGAGGCCTAATGAAAAACTGTTTTTT	CASTTEGRPNEKLFF
-	TRBJ2-2	TRBV5-1	-	TGCGCCAGCAGCTTGGGGCAGGGGAAGAACACCGGGGAGCTGTTTTTT	CASSLGQGKNTGELFF
once	TRBJ1-4	TRBV6-6	-	TGTGCCAGCAGCAGGGGAACTAATGAAAAACTGTTTTTT	CASSRGTNEKLFF
-	TRBJ2-2	TRBV15	-	TGTGCCACCAGCAGAGATACTACGGGACAGAACACCGGGGAGCTGTTTTTT	CATSRDTTGQNTGELFF
-	TRBJ2-7	TRBV5-1	-	TGCGCCAGCAGCCGTGACAATTCCTACGAGCAGTACTTC	CASSRDNSYEQYF